Sequencing of this TCR beta chain was carried out in a study of T cell changes during pregnancy in multiple sclerosis. This CDR3 contains 15 residues. V was trimmed by 3 bases and J by 2 bases, leaving 11 bases between them. The germline CDR1 and CDR2 sequences are MDHEN and SYDVKM. The table came from immunoSEQ multiplex PCR; TCRdb's copy has only in-frame clones and leaves some out. This sample yields 42,000 or so clones, of which 85% to 95% are seen a single time; roughly 8.1% belongs to the top ten. The chain joins TRBV28 to TRBJ2-1, with D perhaps matching TRBD2 (5 bases). The receptor's source is a female donor with multiple sclerosis, enrolled in a pregnancy study. Here the sequenced sample was CD8+ T cells from peripheral blood mononuclear cells, taken in the third trimester of pregnancy. CDR3 bases: TGTGCCAGCAGTTTTGGCCCGAGGGCCTACAATGAGCAGTTCTTC. Encoded protein: CASSFGPRAYNEQFF.